The present T cell receptor beta chain was sequenced within a study of control samples from healthy donors and cancer patients. Some clones are missing from TCRdb's copy, which holds only in-frame ones; the method was immunoSEQ multiplex PCR. The sample lists fewer than 200,000 clones; more than 90% were seen once. This clone was seen once. CDR1 and CDR2 from the germline V gene are SGHRS and YFSETQ. CDR3 length: 15 amino acids. V lost 0 bases and J lost 5, with 11 bases in between. The source is a man aged 30 to 45 in good health. Sequencing input: blood. This chain links TRBV5-1 with TRBJ1-4; D perhaps matches TRBD1 (5 bases). The CDR3 DNA is TGCGCCAGCAGCTTGGGAGGGGCCGGGAATGAAAAACTGTTTTTT. Translated, it gives CASSLGGAGNEKLFF.